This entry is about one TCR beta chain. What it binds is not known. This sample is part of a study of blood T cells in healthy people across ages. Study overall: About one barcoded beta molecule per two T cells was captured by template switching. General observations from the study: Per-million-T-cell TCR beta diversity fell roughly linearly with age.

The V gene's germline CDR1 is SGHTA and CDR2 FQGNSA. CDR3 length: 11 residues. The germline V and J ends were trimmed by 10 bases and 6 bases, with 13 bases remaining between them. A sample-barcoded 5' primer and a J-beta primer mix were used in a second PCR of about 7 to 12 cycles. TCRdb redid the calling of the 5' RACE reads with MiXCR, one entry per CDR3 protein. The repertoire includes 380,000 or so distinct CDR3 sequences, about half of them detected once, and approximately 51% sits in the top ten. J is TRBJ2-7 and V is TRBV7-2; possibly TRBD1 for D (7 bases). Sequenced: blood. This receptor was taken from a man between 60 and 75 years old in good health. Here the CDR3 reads CATRGESEQYF. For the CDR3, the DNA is TGTGCCACCAGGGGGGAGAGCGAGCAGTACTTC. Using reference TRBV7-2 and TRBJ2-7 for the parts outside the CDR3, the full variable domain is GAGVSQSPSNKVTEKGKDVELRCDPISGHTALYWYRQSLGQGLEFLIYFQGNSAPDKSGLPSDRFSAERTGGSVSTLTIQRTQQEDSAVYLCATRGESEQYFGPGTRLTVT.